This is a list of T cell receptor beta chains from one sample in a study of control samples from healthy donors and cancer patients. The method was immunoSEQ multiplex PCR; TCRdb's version includes in-frame clones alone and lacks a portion of them. The data show 200,000 to 250,000 clones, around 94% seen once. The sample comprised blood. These receptors all come from a middle-aged man in good health. CDR3s include the opening cysteine and the closing phenylalanine or tryptophan. Each record gives: V gene, J gene, clone size, D gene, CDR3 DNA, CDR3 protein. D genes are given only for firm matches. Clone size is not always given. Where it is, it says once, few, many or a class for expanded clones.

>TRBV7-9|TRBJ1-1|NA|NA
TGTGCCAGCAGCTCCCACGAATCCGGAGGCACTGAAGCTTTCTTT
CASSSHESGGTEAFF
>TRBV9|TRBJ2-2|NA|NA
TGTGCCAGCAGCCCGCGGACGGGGGACACCGGGGAGCTGTTTTTT
CASSPRTGDTGELFF
>TRBV6-2/TRBV6-3|TRBJ2-5|NA|TRBD1
TGTGCCAGCAGCCCTACTGTTTGGACAGGTCATGAGGAGACCCAGTACTTC
CASSPTVWTGHEETQYF
>TRBV2|TRBJ2-3|NA|NA
TGTGCCAGCAGGTCAGAACGGGGAAGCACAGATACGCAGTATTTT
CASRSERGSTDTQYF
>TRBV4-1|TRBJ1-3|NA|TRBD1
TGCGCCAGCAGCCGGACAGGCGACTCTGGAAACACCATATATTTT
CASSRTGDSGNTIYF
>TRBV3-1/TRBV3-2|TRBJ2-1|NA|NA
TGTGCCAGCAGCCAAGATAGGCGGGGACGGTACAATGAGCAGTTCTTC
CASSQDRRGRYNEQFF
>TRBV5-6|TRBJ1-2|NA|TRBD1
TGTGCCAGCAGCCCTACAGGGGGCGGAGGAGGCTACACCTTC
CASSPTGGGGGYTF
>TRBV12-3/TRBV12-4|TRBJ1-1|NA|TRBD1
TGTGCCAGCAGCCGACAGGGCTTCACTGAAGCTTTCTTT
CASSRQGFTEAFF
>TRBV19|TRBJ2-5|NA|TRBD1
TGTGCCAGTAGTATGGGGACAGGCAGACAAGAGACCCAGTACTTC
CASSMGTGRQETQYF
>TRBV18|TRBJ1-1|NA|NA
TGTGCCAGCTCAAACAGGGAGGGGACTGAAGCTTTCTTT
CASSNREGTEAFF
>TRBV6-1|TRBJ2-2|NA|NA
TGTGCCAGCAGTGAAGCCATAACAGAGTCGAACACCGGGGAGCTGTTTTTT
CASSEAITESNTGELFF
>TRBV20-1|TRBJ1-4|NA|NA
TGCAGTGCTAGTGATGGTAGGAATGAAAAACTGTTTTTT
CSASDGRNEKLFF
>TRBV4-1|TRBJ1-1|NA|NA
TGCGCCAGCAGCCTCTTACTTCCCATTATGAACACTGAAGCTTTCTTT
CASSLLLPIMNTEAFF
>TRBV5-5|TRBJ1-2|NA|TRBD1
TGTGCCAGCACCCCGACAGGGACTAACTATGGCTACACCTTC
CASTPTGTNYGYTF
>TRBV28|TRBJ1-2|NA|NA
TGTGCCAGCAGTTTACCCCCCCCCACAAGTTACTATGGCTACACCTTC
CASSLPPPTSYYGYTF
>TRBV6-6|TRBJ2-5|NA|TRBD2
TGTGCCAGCAGTTCACCTAGCGGGGCGGTCCAAGAGACCCAGTACTTC
CASSSPSGAVQETQYF
>TRBV5-1|TRBJ2-1|NA|NA
TGCGCCAGCAGCTCACCCTCCTCATACAATGAGCAGTTCTTC
CASSSPSSYNEQFF
>TRBV5-4|TRBJ2-1|NA|TRBD2
TGTGCCAGCAGCTACGGGGGGAGCTCCTACAATGAGCAGTTCTTC
CASSYGGSSYNEQFF
>TRBV5-1|TRBJ1-2|once|NA
TGCGCCAGCAGCTTGGGGACCACCTATGGCTACACCTTC
CASSLGTTYGYTF
>TRBV5-1|TRBJ2-3|NA|NA
TGCGCCAGCAGCCCTGACTCACCCGGGGGTACGCAGTATTTT
CASSPDSPGGTQYF
>TRBV6-2/TRBV6-3|TRBJ1-1|NA|TRBD1
TGTGCCAGCAGTAAACCGACAGGGGGCGAGACTGAAGCTTTCTTT
CASSKPTGGETEAFF
>TRBV30|TRBJ1-1|NA|TRBD1
TGTGCCTGGAGTGGCACAGGGGCTGAAGCTTTCTTT
CAWSGTGAEAFF
>TRBV6-2/TRBV6-3|TRBJ1-1|NA|TRBD1
TGTGCCAGCAGCGACAGGGGGACGGACACTGAAGCTTTCTTT
CASSDRGTDTEAFF
>TRBV5-1|TRBJ1-1|once|NA
TGCGCCAGCAGCTTCGCTCAGGGAGACACTGAAGCTTTCTTT
CASSFAQGDTEAFF
>TRBV9|TRBJ2-7|NA|TRBD2
TGTGCCAGCAGCCCCGGGACTAGCGGGGTTGGGTCCTACGAGCAGTACTTC
CASSPGTSGVGSYEQYF
>TRBV5-1|TRBJ2-3|NA|TRBD2
TGCGCCAGCAGCTCGGGGACTAGCACGCAGTATTTT
CASSSGTSTQYF